This entry describes one T cell receptor beta chain. Its binding antigen is unknown. Read sequence stops 3 residues before the CDR3 end, and the germline J gene provides the missing end. This entry belongs to a study of T cells in women clearing cervical HPV infection (dated by TCRdb to the late 2010s). Notes on the research overall: The cases were approximately 23 women with histologically confirmed HPV16-related CIN3 or worse, and 2 of those women had invasive cancers. Among cases, blood sampling came a median of nearly 150 days after lesion detection, with an interquartile range of about 90 to 220 days. The 20 to 25 controls were women who cleared a single incident HPV16 infection within 12 months without developing precancer or cancer. Five blinded duplicates per group were added as quality controls, so that 60 or so samples were obtained: 50 or so participants and 10 replicates. Cases had a median age of 34 years and controls had a median age of around 40, with no significant differences in baseline characteristics. Cases were matched to controls by age within five years and by the year the sample was collected. In the parent cohort, 10,049 women aged 18 or older were enrolled in Guanacaste, Costa Rica, during about 1993 to 1995 and then followed for under nine years. Because only a few women had HLA typing data, the possibility that HLA type acted as a confounder could not be ruled out. This exploratory proof-of-principle case-control study, nested within the Guanacaste HPV Natural History Study in Costa Rica, compared TCR repertoires among women with different cervical HPV16 outcomes. Case blood was taken at the visit when the lesion was first identified, whereas control blood was taken when infection was no longer detected.

Overall study results and their limits: Random forest classifiers combining richness and V gene abundances distinguished cases from controls with an estimated AUC of roughly 0.81. Lower TRBV6-7 relative abundance was observed in cases than in controls (approximately 0.1% versus 0.17%; Bonferroni P = 0.0008). The cross-sectional design could not show whether the associations came before the infection or were a result of it, and neither effector/memory subsets nor HPV-specific T cells were isolated. Significantly higher TCR repertoire richness was observed in CIN3+ cases than in controls across sequencing depths, whereas no difference in evenness was found. Because the number of T cells in each sample was unknown, differences in richness could reflect differing T-cell content rather than repertoire biology.

TCR beta CDR3 regions were amplified by multiplex PCR using the immunoSEQ assay from an average of about 1.2 ug genomic DNA per sample. The assay corrected primer bias using a complete synthetic TCR repertoire to establish an amplification baseline. The amplicons were sequenced using the Illumina platform. As for how the authors treated the data: Sequences were error-corrected by clustering with frequency ratios and a modified nearest-neighbor algorithm and were then analyzed in the immunoSEQ Analyzer with IMGT gene definitions. At each rarefaction depth, TCR richness and evenness were averaged across 20 rarefaction repeats, and any sample with fewer sequences than the depth was left out. Wilcoxon rank sum tests with FDR correction were used to compare V, D and J gene relative abundances between the groups. Blinded duplicates gave an intraclass correlation of 95% to 97% for TCR richness and an average of about 76% across around 66 gene segments. Not all clones reach the TCRdb copy of this immuneACCESS table, which keeps in-frame sequences only. Checked studies attribute under half of the gap to unresolved V genes and leave the rest unexplained. Clonal size and the V and J genes are those of that table, whereas D and trimming came from the DNA. This sample's table carries about 39,000 clones. Around 6.5% of the sample is in the top ten clones.

Every participant had a single incident cervical HPV16 infection, and prevalent HPV16 infections were excluded. Cervical HPV DNA was detected by MY09/MY11 PCR and genotyped by dot-blot hybridization. Roughly 15 mL of heparinized blood was centrifuged, after which the buffy coat was aliquoted, frozen at -30 degrees C, and then stored at -80 degrees C. QIAGEN kits were used to extract genomic DNA from the buffy coat specimens. Looking up the germline V gene yields CDR1 ENHRY and CDR2 SYGVKD. The CDR3 measures 14 amino acids from cysteine to phenylalanine. The 33 bases shown cover part of the CDR3, and their frame starts at base 1.

The sample taken for sequencing was blood buffy coat. The chain employs TRBV10-3 and TRBJ1-1; D gene: possibly TRBD1, on 6 matching bases. The TCR originated in a woman aged 18 to 75 with a cervical HPV16 infection that either progressed to CIN3+ or cleared (not recorded which). The DNA read from the CDR3 is TGTGCCATCAGTGAACCAGGGGAGACCGTCATG. Its product reads: CAISEPGETVM. The full-length CDR3 reads as CAISEPGETVMAFF.